Here is one TCR beta chain with its context. Its antigen is currently not known. No base quality values were provided; no much bigger clone lies one nucleotide off. The data originate from a study of blood T cells in healthy people across ages (dated by TCRdb to 2015 to 2017). Notes on the research overall: Template switching captured roughly one uniquely barcoded TCR beta cDNA molecule per two T cells in model experiments. To avoid experimental bias, donors of different ages were distributed randomly across sequencing lanes. The donors were split into four age groups: young (average 16 years), middle-aged (39), aged (approximately 59) and long-lived (approximately 89). The study analyzed two additional independent replicas of 1 million unique cDNA reads from the same blood draw for two donors, one aged 18 to 30 and one aged 80 or older. Using deep sequencing normalized with unique cDNA molecular identifiers, the study measured how TCR beta repertoire diversity changes with age. Beyond this particular receptor, the publication reports: Total diversity estimates from one million sequenced T cells were considered lower bounds and underestimates. As age increased, observed TCR beta diversity per million T cells dropped in a roughly linear way, and a significant reduction was already evident by age about 40. Bulk unsorted PBMC profiling prevented conclusive comparison of naive and antigen-experienced compartments. Compared with the aged group, the long-lived group had more naive CD4+ T cells, fewer expanded clones and increased TCR diversity, suggesting age selection. Because the CMV infection status of the donors was unknown, age-related changes in expanded clonotypes may potentially have been confounded. There was a strong correlation between observed TCR beta diversity and the percentage of naive T cells measured by flow cytometry.

The roughly 37 donors, aged 6 to 90 years, were systemically healthy Caucasian individuals from Russia. Roughly 10 milliliters of peripheral blood were collected from each donor into EDTA-treated Vacutainer tubes. Ficoll-Paque density-gradient centrifugation was used to isolate PBMCs, with at least 6.5 million per sample. Total RNA, at least 5 micrograms per sample, was extracted from PBMCs with Trizol reagent. The percentages of naive CD45RAhigh/CD27high T cells were determined by flow cytometry on a PBMC aliquot from every donor. Receptor amplification or capture employed 5' RACE. Sequenced using an Illumina HiSeq 2500. A second PCR of about 6 to 11 cycles was performed with a sample-barcoded 5' primer and a J-beta primer mix. Each TCR beta cDNA molecule received a unique molecular identifier from a template-switch 5' adaptor carrying 12 random nucleotides. Each sample yielded at least 2.5 million CDR3-containing paired-end reads. First-strand cDNA synthesis was performed from all RNA using the Mint cDNA synthesis kit, with priming by a TRBC-specific oligonucleotide. All cDNA was treated with uracil-DNA glycosylase and then went through a first 18-cycle PCR with the universal primers M1SS and BC2_uni_R. For the original study's pipeline: Each sample was normalized by randomly selecting 1 million high-quality reads, each carrying a distinct molecular identifier. Instead of being binned into consensus sequences, reads with shared molecular identifiers were discarded. MiTCR, run with a Q25 quality threshold and the strictest error-elimination algorithm, handled CDR3 identification, clonotype clustering and error correction. A nonparametric unseen species model with Euler transformation was used to estimate lower-bound total TCR beta diversity. Using fastp trimming at Q25 and MiXCR clonotype assembly, TCRdb reanalyzed the public sequencing data and kept in-frame beta chains. When rows share a CDR3 protein, they turn into one entry using the most common DNA and genes. These V and J calls rely on TCRdb rather than the paper's analysis. The sample table records roughly 790,000 distinct CDR3 sequences; 43% of these occur just once. Together, the top ten hold 20% to 25% of the sample.

Taken from the germline V gene (reference sequence), the CDR1 and CDR2 loops are SGHAT and FQDESV. The cysteine opens and the phenylalanine closes a CDR3 of 15 amino acids. Only CDR3 DNA is held: 45 bases, read in frame from base 1. Between the V and J ends, shortened by 2 bases and 1 base respectively, the junction contains 12 bases. This chain joins TRBV11-1 to TRBJ2-7; TRBD2 might be the D gene, on 6 matching bases. This TCR was recovered from a woman aged 55-75 years in good health. The sequencing input was blood. The DNA reads as follows: TGTGCCAGCAGCTTATTGACTAGTAGGTCCTACGAGCAGTACTTC. Its amino acids are CASSLLTSRSYEQYF.